This entry is about one TCR beta chain. This entry comes from a study of blood T cells in healthy people across ages. Primers used in a second PCR of about 6 to 11 cycles were a sample-barcoded 5' primer and a J-beta primer mix. TCRdb reprocessed the 5' RACE reads with MiXCR, giving one entry per CDR3 protein. The sample includes roughly 2 million distinct CDR3 sequences, roughly 52% of them seen just once. The germline gives CDR1 MNHEY, CDR2 SVGAGI. There are 14 residues in the CDR3. V lost 7 bases, J lost 3 bases, and 15 bases lay in between. J is TRBJ1-2 and V is TRBV6-5; TRBD1 is a possible D gene (6 bases). The sequence derives from a woman in her thirties or forties in good health. The sample was blood. CDR3 nucleotide sequence: TGTGCCAGCAACAAGGGGGAGGGAGACTATGGCTACACCTTC. Translated: CASNKGEGDYGYTF.